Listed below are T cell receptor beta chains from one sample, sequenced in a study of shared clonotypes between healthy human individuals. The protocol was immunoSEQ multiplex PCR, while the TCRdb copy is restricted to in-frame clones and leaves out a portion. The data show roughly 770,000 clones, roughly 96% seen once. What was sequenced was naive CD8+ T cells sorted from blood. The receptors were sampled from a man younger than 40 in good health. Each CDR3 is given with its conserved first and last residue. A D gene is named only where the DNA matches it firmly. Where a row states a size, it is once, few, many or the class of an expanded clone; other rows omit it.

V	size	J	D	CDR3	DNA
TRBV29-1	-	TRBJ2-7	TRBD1	CSVGGQGYEQYF	TGCAGCGTTGGAGGACAGGGCTACGAGCAGTACTTC
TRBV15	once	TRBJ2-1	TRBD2	CATSTEGLAETYNEQFF	TGTGCCACCAGCACGGAGGGACTAGCGGAGACCTACAATGAGCAGTTCTTC
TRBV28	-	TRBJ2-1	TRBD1	CASSRRTGRNEQFF	TGTGCCAGCAGCCGAAGGACAGGGAGGAATGAGCAGTTCTTC
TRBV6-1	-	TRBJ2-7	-	CASSERGGTYEQYF	TGTGCCAGCAGTGAGAGGGGGGGCACTTACGAGCAGTACTTC
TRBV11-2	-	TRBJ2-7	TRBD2	CATYDPGLAGYEQYF	TGTGCCACCTACGACCCCGGACTAGCGGGATACGAGCAGTACTTC
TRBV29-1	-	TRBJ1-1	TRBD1	CSVHWAGTGGTEAFF	TGCAGCGTTCACTGGGCCGGGACAGGCGGAACTGAAGCTTTCTTT
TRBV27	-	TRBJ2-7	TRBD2	CASSPIAGVGYEQYF	TGTGCCAGCAGTCCTATAGCGGGAGTGGGCTACGAGCAGTACTTC
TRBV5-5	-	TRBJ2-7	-	CASSLEDYEQYF	TGTGCCAGCAGCTTGGAGGACTACGAGCAGTACTTC
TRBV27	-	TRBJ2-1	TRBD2	CASISGSRHEQFF	TGTGCCAGCATAAGCGGGAGTAGGCATGAGCAGTTCTTC
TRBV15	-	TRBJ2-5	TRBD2	CATSRPIAGGETQYF	TGTGCCACCAGCAGACCGATAGCGGGAGGGGAGACCCAGTACTTC
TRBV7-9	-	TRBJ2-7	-	CASSETSTRSSYEQYF	TGTGCCAGCAGCGAAACCTCGACACGTAGCTCCTACGAGCAGTACTTC
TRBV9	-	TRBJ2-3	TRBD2	CASSDSAGRTDTQYF	TGTGCCAGCAGCGACTCAGCGGGGCGCACAGATACGCAGTATTTT
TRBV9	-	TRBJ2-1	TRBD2	CASSPGTNLFNEQFF	TGTGCCAGCAGCCCCGGGACTAACCTCTTCAATGAGCAGTTCTTC
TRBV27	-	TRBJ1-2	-	CASSLSSGIDGYTF	TGTGCCAGCAGTCTTTCTTCAGGGATAGATGGCTACACCTTC
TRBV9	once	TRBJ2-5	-	CASSDRTNQETQYF	TGTGCCAGCAGCGATCGGACCAACCAAGAGACCCAGTACTTC
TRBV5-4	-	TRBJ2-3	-	CASSWPSTDTQYF	TGTGCCAGCAGCTGGCCTAGCACAGATACGCAGTATTTT
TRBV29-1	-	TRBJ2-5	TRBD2	CSVVLAVFETQYF	TGCAGCGTTGTACTAGCGGTTTTTGAGACCCAGTACTTC
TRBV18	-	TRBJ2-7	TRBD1	CASSHRDRRYEQYF	TGTGCCAGCTCGCACCGGGACAGGCGCTACGAGCAGTACTTC
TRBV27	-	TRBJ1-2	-	CASSLRGERYGYTF	TGTGCCAGCAGTTTGCGGGGGGAGAGGTATGGCTACACCTTC
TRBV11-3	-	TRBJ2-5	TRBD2	CASSLAGAGGGRETQYF	TGTGCCAGCAGCTTAGCTGGAGCGGGAGGGGGAAGAGAGACCCAGTACTTC
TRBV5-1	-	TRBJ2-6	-	CASSLSLSGSGANVLTF	TGCGCCAGCAGCTTGAGTTTATCGGGGTCTGGGGCCAACGTCCTGACTTTC
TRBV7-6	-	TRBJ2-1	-	CASSFRQDNEQFF	TGTGCCAGCAGCTTCCGACAGGACAATGAGCAGTTCTTC
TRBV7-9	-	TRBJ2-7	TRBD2	CASSFSGSTYEQYF	TGTGCCAGCAGCTTTAGCGGGAGCACGTACGAGCAGTACTTC
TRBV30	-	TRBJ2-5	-	CAFTGSGETQYF	TGTGCCTTTACGGGGTCTGGGGAGACCCAGTACTTC